The 27 T cell receptor beta chains below were found in one sample sequenced in a study of T cell changes during pregnancy in multiple sclerosis (dated 2019 in TCRdb). The protocol used for the library was the immunoSEQ multiplex PCR assay. TCRdb retrieved this table from immuneACCESS and kept in-frame rearrangements only. Not all clones are present; in checked studies, unresolved V genes account for under half, and no reason is known for the remainder. This sample comprises about 40,000 clones, about 91% of them detected only once. The ten largest clonotypes hold 7.5% to 10% of the sample. The sequencing used CD8+ T cells from peripheral blood mononuclear cells, collected before pregnancy. Receptors were obtained from a female donor with multiple sclerosis, enrolled in a pregnancy study.

The chain combines TRBV27 with TRBJ2-3, with D hard to call. Between the trimmed V and J ends, which lost 5 bases and 4 bases, there was a span of 7 bases. The CDR3 is 12 amino acids. Germline V CDR1 and CDR2: MNHEY, SMNVEV (reference sequence). The CDR3 is CASSRVADTQYF. The CDR3 nucleotides read TGTGCCAGCAGTCGGGTCGCAGATACGCAGTATTTT.

This chain uses TRBV2 with TRBJ1-2, with 7 bases matching TRBD1. From germline, CDR1 is SNHLY and CDR2 FYNNEI. Losses at the gene ends were 8 bases for V and 5 bases for J; bases not matched to a gene: 2. The CDR3 contains 11 residues. CDR3 sequence (DNA): TGTGCCAGCCTACAGGGGTATGGCTACACCTTC. It is translated as CASLQGYGYTF.

The gene calls are TRBV7-8 and TRBJ2-7; 9 bases line up with TRBD2. CDR3 length: 17 residues. Germline V gene data show CDR1 as SGHVS and CDR2 as FQNEAQ. V was pared by 5 bases and J by 2 bases, with 13 bases of the junction left unmatched. CDR3 DNA sequence: TGTGCCAGCAGCGGAACGAGATTAGCGGGAGCCCCCTACGAGCAGTACTTC. Amino acid sequence: CASSGTRLAGAPYEQYF.

The gene calls are TRBV27 and TRBJ2-7; D may be TRBD1 (8 bases). Germline V lookup: CDR1 MNHEY, CDR2 SMNVEV (reference sequence). Trimming removed 6 bases from V and 2 bases from J, with 14 bases in between. The CDR3 is made up of 14 amino acids. This CDR3 reads CASRAGQDTYEQYF. CDR3 bases: TGTGCCAGCAGAGCGGGACAGGACACCTACGAGCAGTACTTC.

The chain couples TRBV11-3 to TRBJ2-5; perhaps TRBD1 as D (5 bases). V lost 4 bases and J lost 5, with 11 bases in between. The CDR3 covers 13 residues. Germline CDR1 SGHNT, CDR2 YENEEA. The CDR3 DNA reads TGTGCCAGCAGCTCAGGGCACCGGGAGACCCAGTACTTC. Its translation is CASSSGHRETQYF.

The chain recombines TRBV21-1 with TRBJ1-2. TRBV21-1 is listed as a pseudogene. CDR3 length: 14 amino acids. The CDR3 coding sequence is TGTGCCAGCAGCAAAGAGGAGGCCTACTATGGCTACACCTTC. This encodes CASSKEEAYYGYTF.

The rearrangement joins TRBV19 to TRBJ1-5; unclear D gene. The V end lost 5 bases, the J end lost 0 bases, and 14 bases lay between the germline ends. The CDR3 has 16 residues. In germline, CDR1 is LNHDA, CDR2 SQIVND (reference sequence). The CDR3 nucleotides read TGTGCCAGTAGTCCGAACAGCCCGACTAGCAATCAGCCCCAGCATTTT. Its protein product is CASSPNSPTSNQPQHF.

To note about this clone: Other DNA sequences in the same sample also yield this CDR3. The chain joins TRBV6-5 to TRBJ2-1; the match to TRBD1 covers 9 bases. The germline V gene encodes CDR1 MNHEY and CDR2 SVGAGI. Trimming cost V 2 bases and J 10 bases; bases outside gene matches: 0. The CDR3 is made up of 12 amino acids. This chain's CDR3 is CASSYGTGEQFF. The DNA of the CDR3 is TGTGCCAGCAGTTACGGGACAGGGGAGCAGTTCTTC.

In DNA form, the CDR3 reads TGTGCCACCAGCAGAGATCGGGGGGGATCTTCCTACGAGCAGTACTTC. Protein sequence: CATSRDRGGSSYEQYF. The chain joins TRBV15 to TRBJ2-7, with TRBD2 matching over 8 bases. Germline V CDR1 and CDR2: LNHNV, YYDKDF (reference sequence). CDR3 length equals 16 residues. Trimming cost V 0 bases and J 1 base; bases outside gene matches: 5.

The CDR3: CASSSWTDGYTF. CDR3 coding DNA: TGTGCCAGCAGCTCCTGGACAGATGGCTACACCTTC. V usage is TRBV11-2 and J usage is TRBJ1-2, with D perhaps TRBD1 (6 bases). This CDR3 comprises 12 residues. In germline, CDR1 is SGHAT, CDR2 FQNNGV. The V end was cut by 4 bases, the J end by 6 bases, with 9 bases between. Full variable domain (missing parts from reference TRBV11-2 and TRBJ1-2): EAGVAQSPRYKIIEKRQSVAFWCNPISGHATLYWYQQILGQGPKLLIQFQNNGVVDDSQLPKDRFSAERLKGVDSTLKIQPAKLEDSAVYLCASSSWTDGYTFGSGTRLTVV.

The chain joins TRBV28 to TRBJ2-1, with unresolved D. Germline V CDR1 and CDR2: MDHEN, SYDVKM. Trimming removed 2 bases from V and 3 bases from J, with 20 bases in between. The CDR3 runs 18 residues. The CDR3 spells CASSLTRSNARYYNEQFF. In DNA, the CDR3 is TGTGCCAGCAGTTTAACGAGATCCAATGCGCGGTACTACAATGAGCAGTTCTTC.

The CDR3 protein is CASRATAYNEQFF. The CDR3 nucleotides are TGTGCCAGTCGAGCCACCGCATACAATGAGCAGTTCTTC. The chain combines TRBV19 with TRBJ2-1; D uncertain. Germline V lookup: CDR1 LNHDA, CDR2 SQIVND (reference sequence). Trimming removed 8 bases at V and 4 bases at J, with 12 bases between. CDR3 length: 13 residues.

V usage is TRBV6-1 and J usage is TRBJ2-5; D not resolved. The CDR3 is 13 amino acids. V dropped 7 bases and J dropped 0 bases, with 9 bases sitting between them. Germline V gene sequence: CDR1 MNHNS, CDR2 SASEGT. The CDR3 loop reads CASNGGNQETQYF. CDR3 bases: TGTGCCAGCAATGGCGGCAACCAAGAGACCCAGTACTTC.

The CDR3 DNA follows: TGCGCCAGCAGCCGTGAACTAGCTCAAGAGACCCAGTACTTC. Translated: CASSRELAQETQYF. This chain joins TRBV4-1 and TRBJ2-5; the D gene is possibly TRBD2 (6 bases). Per the germline V gene, CDR1 is MGHRA and CDR2 is YSYEKL. V dropped 4 bases and J dropped 2 bases, with 11 bases sitting between them. The CDR3 loop spans 14 amino acids.

The V call is TRBV28, the J call TRBJ1-2; the match to TRBD1 covers 7 bases. CDR3 length equals 13 residues. CDR1 is MDHEN, CDR2 SYDVKM, per germline. The V and J ends lost 6 bases and 4 bases, in that order; junction bases with no gene match: 5. This chain's CDR3 is CASSVQGSYGYTF. The CDR3 DNA is TGTGCCAGCAGCGTACAGGGGAGCTATGGCTACACCTTC.

The chain is built from TRBV5-4 and TRBJ2-2; tentatively, D is TRBD2 (5 bases). Germline lookup yields CDR1 SGHNT and CDR2 YYREEE (reference sequence). Between the trimmed V and J ends, which lost 4 bases and 4 bases, there was a span of 14 bases. This CDR3 region has 15 residues. The CDR3 region has the DNA TGTGCCAGCAGCGTCGACTACGATAGCACCGGGGAGCTGTTTTTT. It encodes CASSVDYDSTGELFF. The full variable domain, in which reference TRBV5-4 and TRBJ2-2 provide the parts outside the CDR3, is ETGVTQSPTHLIKTRGQQVTLRCSSQSGHNTVSWYQQALGQGPQFIFQYYREEENGRGNFPPRFSGLQFPNYSSELNVNALELDDSALYLCASSVDYDSTGELFFGEGSRLTVL.

The genes are TRBV11-3 and TRBJ2-3; a weak D match, TRBD2 (5 bases). The length of the CDR3 is 14 residues. Per germline, CDR1 SGHNT and CDR2 YENEEA. V lost 1 base and J 6 bases, leaving 11 bases between the germline ends. The CDR3 nucleotides read TGTGCCAGCAGCTTAGCGGGGTGGGCGGATACGCAGTATTTT. This translates into CASSLAGWADTQYF.

The chain employs TRBV5-1 and TRBJ2-7, with 8 positions matching TRBD1. Losses at the gene ends were 3 bases for V and 3 bases for J; bases not matched to a gene: 8. Germline CDR1 is SGHRS and CDR2 is YFSETQ. The length of the CDR3 is 15 residues. CDR3 sequence: CASSWGRDRSYEQYF. The CDR3 coding sequence is TGCGCCAGCAGCTGGGGCCGGGACAGGAGCTACGAGCAGTACTTC.

The CDR3 loop is CASSSGQAPYEKLFF. The CDR3 nucleotides are TGTGCCAGCAGTTCCGGACAGGCTCCTTATGAAAAACTGTTTTTT. The rearrangement links TRBV27 to TRBJ1-4; TRBD1 aligns across 7 bases. The junction had 8 bases not matched to a gene; V was cut back by 4 bases and J by 6 bases. The CDR3 length is 15 residues. CDR1 is MNHEY and CDR2 is SMNVEV in the germline V gene (reference sequence).

The rearrangement joins TRBV7-9 to TRBJ2-7, with 8 bases aligning to TRBD1. The CDR3 loop spans 19 amino acids. Germline V gene data show CDR1 as SEHNR and CDR2 as FQNEAQ (reference sequence). The V gene end was trimmed by 3 bases and the J gene end by 5 bases; junction bases not matched to a gene: 21. The CDR3 protein is CASSFFRPPSPQGAHEQYF. The CDR3 nucleotides are TGTGCCAGCAGCTTTTTTCGCCCCCCCTCTCCCCAGGGGGCCCACGAGCAGTACTTC.

This chain uses TRBV4-3 with TRBJ2-5; 7 nucleotides agree with TRBD2. From germline, CDR1 is LGHNA and CDR2 YSLEER. V was clipped by 0 bases and J by 5 bases; unmatched bases: 6. This CDR3 has 15 amino acids. In nucleotides, the CDR3 is TGCGCCAGCAGCCAAGATGGCGGACTAGTGGAGACCCAGTACTTC. As protein: CASSQDGGLVETQYF.

The chain carries TRBV5-4 and TRBJ2-2; D is possibly TRBD1 (6 bases). V dropped 7 bases and J dropped 7 bases, with 11 bases sitting between them. Germline V CDR1 and CDR2: SGHNT, YYREEE (reference sequence). The CDR3 extends over 12 amino acids. The CDR3 here is CASSYRDGELFF. CDR3 nucleotide sequence: TGTGCCAGCTCTTACAGGGACGGGGAGCTGTTTTTT.

The V and J genes are TRBV5-1 and TRBJ2-5, with TRBD2 as a possible D gene (5 bases). Germline V CDR1 and CDR2: SGHRS, YFSETQ. This CDR3 comprises 14 residues. Trimming took off 0 bases at V and 5 bases at J, with 11 bases between the two ends. CDR3 nucleotide sequence: TGCGCCAGCAGCTTGGGTCCCACGGGGGAGACCCAGTACTTC. This codes for CASSLGPTGETQYF.

V and J are TRBV5-4 and TRBJ1-2; D unclear. There are 14 residues in the CDR3. Germline lookup yields CDR1 SGHNT and CDR2 YYREEE (reference sequence). Trimming left V 0 bases short and J 7 bases short, with 13 bases between. The CDR3 sequence: CASSLAESRGGYTF. CDR3 in DNA: TGTGCCAGCAGCTTGGCCGAGTCCCGGGGTGGCTACACCTTC.

The chain employs TRBV11-3 and TRBJ2-1; the D gene is possibly TRBD2 (6 bases). The V gene lost 0 bases and the J gene lost 12 bases, with 21 bases spanning the gap. CDR3 length: 16 amino acids. Per the germline V gene, CDR1 is SGHNT and CDR2 is YENEEA. The CDR3 loop is CASSLEWDSRTWVQFF. The CDR3 DNA reads TGTGCCAGCAGCTTAGAATGGGACTCCCGCACCTGGGTGCAGTTCTTC. Together with reference TRBV11-3 and TRBJ2-1, the CDR3 gives the full variable domain: EAGVVQSPRYKIIEKKQPVAFWCNPISGHNTLYWYLQNLGQGPELLIRYENEEAVDDSQLPKDRFSAERLKGVDSTLKIQPAELGDSAVYLCASSLEWDSRTWVQFFGPGTRLTVL.

This sequence joins TRBV27 and TRBJ2-7; possible D gene TRBD1, 6 bases. The V end lost 5 bases, the J end lost 2 bases, and 16 bases lay between the germline ends. The CDR3 runs 15 residues. CDR1 is MNHEY, CDR2 SMNVEV, per germline (reference sequence). The CDR3 nucleotides are TGTGCCAGCAGTCCTAGGGCTACAGGGCCCTACGAGCAGTACTTC. Translation: CASSPRATGPYEQYF.

This chain links TRBV29-1 with TRBJ2-1; 8 positions agree with TRBD2. V lost 1 base, J lost 0 bases, and 8 bases stayed unmatched. CDR1 is SQVTM, CDR2 ANQGSEA, per germline. The CDR3 runs to 17 residues. CDR3 amino acids: CSVEGGSSGSSYNEQFF. CDR3 bases: TGCAGCGTTGAAGGGGGCTCTAGCGGGTCCTCCTACAATGAGCAGTTCTTC.